This passage covers 15 T cell receptor beta chains from one sample sequenced in a study of cytomegalovirus exposure and HLA in healthy donors. PCR employed 60 Vbeta and 13 Jbeta primers. Libraries were prepared by immunoSEQ multiplex PCR; TCRdb keeps only in-frame clonotypes and omits some of them. The sample has about 120,000 clones; under 85% are singletons. Sequenced material: PBMCs. The source of these receptors is a human donor in good health.

The CDR3 loop is CAWSRGNEQFF. CDR3 nucleotides: TGTGCCTGGAGTCGGGGCAATGAGCAGTTCTTC. This rearrangement joins TRBV30 to TRBJ2-1; tentatively, D is TRBD2 (5 bases). The CDR3 contains 11 residues. Per germline, CDR1 GTSNPN and CDR2 SVGIG (reference sequence). Trimming removed 2 bases at V and 6 bases at J, with 5 bases between.

This clone was seen a handful of times. The chain recombines TRBV6-1 with TRBJ2-7; TRBD1 matches at 7 bases. The V segment lost 7 bases and the J segment 0 bases; nucleotides outside the gene matches: 3. Looked up from germline, CDR1 is MNHNS and CDR2 is SASEGT. CDR3 size: 13 residues. CDR3 region: CASTTGSSYEQYF. CDR3 nucleotide sequence: TGTGCCAGCACGACAGGGAGCTCCTACGAGCAGTACTTC.

CDR3: CASSLRGSNEKLFF. The CDR3 coding sequence is TGTGCCAGCAGCTTAAGAGGTTCCAATGAAAAACTGTTTTTT. V usage is TRBV7-2 and J usage is TRBJ1-4; D uncertain. Germline V gives CDR1 SGHTA, CDR2 FQGNSA. With 2 bases removed from V and 5 bases from J, the gap between germline ends came to 9 bases. The CDR3 has 14 amino acids.

In its sample, this clone was seen a few times. This sequence joins TRBV2 and TRBJ1-2; D remains ambiguous. This CDR3 contains 14 residues. The V and J ends lost 6 bases and 3 bases respectively, with 14 bases between them. The V gene's germline CDR1 is SNHLY and CDR2 FYNNEI. CDR3 amino acids: CASRRSGLDYGYTF. In nucleotides, the CDR3 is TGTGCCAGCAGGAGAAGTGGACTGGACTATGGCTACACCTTC.

This clone was seen just once. The V and J genes are TRBV6-5 and TRBJ1-4, with D perhaps matching TRBD1 (5 bases). The CDR3 consists of 15 residues. CDR1 and CDR2 (germline): MNHEY, SVGAGI. The V end lost 2 bases, the J end lost 0 bases, and 7 bases lay between the germline ends. The CDR3 sequence is CASSYEGATNEKLFF. For the CDR3, the DNA is TGTGCCAGCAGTTACGAAGGGGCAACTAATGAAAAACTGTTTTTT.

V gene TRBV19 combines with J gene TRBJ2-7, with D perhaps matching TRBD1 (5 bases). The CDR3 consists of 16 residues. Germline values: CDR1 LNHDA, CDR2 SQIVND (reference sequence). V was trimmed by 3 bases and J by 3 bases, leaving 18 bases between them. This CDR3 reads CASSISEGAKNYEQYF. The CDR3 region has the DNA TGTGCCAGTAGTATCTCGGAAGGGGCGAAAAACTACGAGCAGTACTTC. Full variable domain (missing parts from reference TRBV19 and TRBJ2-7): DGGITQSPKYLFRKEGQNVTLSCEQNLNHDAMYWYRQDPGQGLRLIYYSQIVNDFQKGDIAEGYSVSREKKESFPLTVTSAQKNPTAFYLCASSISEGAKNYEQYFGPGTRLTVT.

V gene TRBV5-1 combines with J gene TRBJ1-6; TRBD1 agrees at 8 bases. This CDR3 spans 19 amino acids. J gave up 1 base and V 4 bases, and 13 bases lay outside the gene matches. CDR1 is SGHRS and CDR2 is YFSETQ in the germline V gene. CDR3 protein: CASSLGQELASSYNSPLHF. The CDR3 nucleotides are TGCGCCAGCAGCCTGGGACAGGAACTGGCTAGTTCCTATAATTCACCCCTCCACTTT.

The chain joins TRBV30 to TRBJ2-5; 9 bases map to TRBD2. The V and J ends lost 3 bases and 5 bases, in that order; junction bases with no gene match: 7. This CDR3 region has 14 residues. The V gene's germline CDR1 is GTSNPN and CDR2 SVGIG (reference sequence). In nucleotides, the CDR3 is TGTGCCTGGAGGGCTAGCGGGGCCCTGGAGACCCAGTACTTC. Protein: CAWRASGALETQYF.

The chain recombines TRBV11-2 with TRBJ1-5; no clear D gene. Trimming left V 6 bases short and J 3 bases short, with 15 bases between. CDR3 length equals 15 residues. Germline CDR1 reads SGHAT; CDR2 reads FQNNGV. The CDR3 loop is CASRIGGADNQPQHF. CDR3 coding DNA: TGTGCCAGCAGAATTGGAGGAGCGGACAATCAGCCCCAGCATTTT.

The rearrangement uses TRBV7-6 and TRBJ1-1; 10 bases map to TRBD1. The CDR3 is 14 residues long. V shed 5 bases and J 5 bases; nucleotides not matched to a gene: 5. CDR1 and CDR2 from the germline V gene are SGHVS and FNYEAQ. As DNA, the CDR3 is TGTGCCAGCAGCCCAGGGACAGGGGTAACTGAAGCTTTCTTT. Protein: CASSPGTGVTEAFF. The complete variable domain, with remaining parts taken from reference TRBV7-6 and TRBJ1-1, reads GAGVSQSPRYKVTKRGQDVALRCDPISGHVSLYWYRQALGQGPEFLTYFNYEAQQDKSGLPNDRFSAERPEGSISTLTIQRTEQRDSAMYRCASSPGTGVTEAFFGQGTRLTVV.

The chain is built from TRBV5-6 and TRBJ2-5; D is unclear. Germline V gene sequence: CDR1 SGHDT, CDR2 YYEEEE. The CDR3 has 12 residues. V was clipped by 3 bases and J by 5 bases, with 8 bases between them. The CDR3 sequence is CASSSFRETQYF. Here the CDR3 DNA reads TGTGCCAGCAGCTCGTTTCGGGAGACCCAGTACTTC.

This clone was recorded only once. This chain connects TRBV18 to TRBJ1-2; D uncertain. Between the trimmed V and J ends, which lost 2 bases and 4 bases, there was a span of 20 bases. The germline gives CDR1 KGHSH, CDR2 LQKENI. The CDR3 totals 17 residues. The CDR3 coding sequence is TGTGCCAGCTCACCAGGCGGCAGCAACTCAGTAAGCTATGGCTACACCTTC. Translated, it gives CASSPGGSNSVSYGYTF. Filled out from reference TRBV18 and TRBJ1-2, the complete variable domain reads NAGVMQNPRHLVRRRGQEARLRCSPMKGHSHVYWYRQLPEEGLKFMVYLQKENIIDESGMPKERFSAEFPKEGPSILRIQQVVRGDSAAYFCASSPGGSNSVSYGYTFGSGTRLTVV.

The chain recombines TRBV4-2 with TRBJ2-6; 8 bases fit TRBD1. Germline V gene lookup returns CDR1 LGHNA and CDR2 YNFKEQ. CDR3 size: 20 residues. The trim removed 1 base at V and 0 bases at J, leaving 11 bases unmatched. CDR3 protein: CASSQVYFRTGSSGANVLTF. CDR3 DNA sequence: TGTGCCAGCAGCCAAGTATATTTCCGGACAGGGAGCTCTGGGGCCAACGTCCTGACTTTC.

The rearrangement joins TRBV27 to TRBJ2-7; TRBD1 aligns across 9 bases. The CDR3 spans 14 residues. Germline CDR1 and CDR2: MNHEY and SMNVEV (reference sequence). V shed 5 bases and J 4 bases; nucleotides not matched to a gene: 6. DNA for the CDR3: TGTGCCAGCAGTAGACAGGGGGGGGGTTACGAGCAGTACTTC. It yields the protein CASSRQGGGYEQYF.

This chain joins TRBV7-3 and TRBJ2-1, with no clear D. The CDR3 length is 15 residues. Trimming took 4 bases from V and 6 from J, leaving 16 bases between them. Per the germline V gene, CDR1 is SGHTA and CDR2 is FQGTGA. DNA of the CDR3: TGTGCCAGCAGCTCCCCTAACCCGTTCCGCAATGAGCAGTTCTTC. This translates into CASSSPNPFRNEQFF.